These 8 T cell receptor beta chains originate from one sample sequenced in a study of glioma-infiltrating T cells after dendritic cell vaccination. Time point here: after dendritic cell vaccination, including at tumor progression/relapse. Only in-frame clones appear in the TCRdb table, and some are missing; sequencing was by immunoSEQ multiplex PCR. The table has tens of thousands of clones, about 89% seen once. The sample was blood, taken after dendritic cell vaccination. The receptors shown here come from a human donor with glioblastoma.

The V and J genes are TRBV7-2 and TRBJ2-5; 7 nucleotides align to TRBD2. The CDR3 is 16 amino acids. Germline CDR1 SGHTA, CDR2 FQGNSA. Germline trimming cut 3 bases from V and 7 bases from J; bases unmatched to any gene: 14. CDR3 loop: CASSLDLGSGVGTQYF. The CDR3 DNA reads TGTGCCAGCAGCTTGGATCTGGGAAGCGGGGTCGGGACCCAGTACTTC.

This chain uses TRBV2 with TRBJ2-7, with D possibly matching TRBD1 (5 bases). The CDR3 loop spans 14 amino acids. The V end lost 3 bases, the J end lost 2 bases, and 11 bases lay between the germline ends. Germline CDR1 reads SNHLY; CDR2 reads FYNNEI. CDR3 in amino acids: CASSDPRATYEQYF. The CDR3 DNA sequence: TGTGCCAGCAGTGACCCCAGGGCTACCTACGAGCAGTACTTC.

The V call is TRBV19, the J call TRBJ2-7; 10 nucleotides line up with TRBD2. The length of the CDR3 is 15 residues. Germline CDR1 reads LNHDA; CDR2 reads SQIVND (reference sequence). Trimming took 5 bases from V and 7 from J; bases not matched to a gene: 11. The DNA of the CDR3 is TGTGCCAGTAGTTCCGGGACTAGCGAAAGGGAGGAGCAGTACTTC. This translates into CASSSGTSEREEQYF.

The chain couples TRBV6-6 to TRBJ1-5, with TRBD1 as a possible D gene (6 bases). V gave up 0 bases and J gave up 5 bases, with 14 bases separating them. This CDR3 contains 16 residues. Germline V lookup: CDR1 MNHNY, CDR2 SVGAGI (reference sequence). CDR3 loop: CASSYSTLGADQPQHF. The CDR3 bases are TGTGCCAGCAGTTACTCGACTTTGGGGGCAGATCAGCCCCAGCATTTT.

This clone has only one observation. The chain couples TRBV7-2 to TRBJ1-3; a weak D match, TRBD1 (6 bases). From germline, CDR1 is SGHTA and CDR2 FQGNSA. This CDR3 comprises 18 residues. Trimming removed 4 bases at V and 2 bases at J, with 21 bases between. The CDR3 is CASSSRDKVKSTGNTIYF. The CDR3 DNA is TGTGCCAGCAGCTCACGGGACAAAGTAAAGTCAACTGGAAACACCATATATTTT. The complete variable domain, with remaining parts taken from reference TRBV7-2 and TRBJ1-3, reads GAGVSQSPSNKVTEKGKDVELRCDPISGHTALYWYRQSLGQGLEFLIYFQGNSAPDKSGLPSDRFSAERTGGSVSTLTIQRTQQEDSAVYLCASSSRDKVKSTGNTIYFGEGSWLTVV.

V is TRBV7-6 and J is TRBJ1-1; 7 bases line up with TRBD1. Germline V gene sequence: CDR1 SGHVS, CDR2 FNYEAQ. V lost 3 bases to trimming and J lost 5 bases; unmatched junction nucleotides: 9. The CDR3 consists of 15 residues. CDR3 sequence (DNA): TGTGCCAGCAGCTTGGGTAGGGGCAGGGGGACTGAAGCTTTCTTT. It codes for CASSLGRGRGTEAFF.

The V and J genes are TRBV7-2 and TRBJ1-3; 8 bases line up with TRBD1. The CDR3 runs 16 residues. Germline V gives CDR1 SGHTA, CDR2 FQGNSA. V lost 3 bases to trimming and J lost 0 bases; unmatched junction nucleotides: 4. The CDR3 DNA sequence: TGTGCCAGCAGCTTGACAGGGGCAATCTCTGGAAACACCATATATTTT. This gives the protein CASSLTGAISGNTIYF.

The chain employs TRBV7-9 and TRBJ2-5, with 10 bases identical to TRBD1. This CDR3 is built from 15 residues. The germline V gene encodes CDR1 SEHNR and CDR2 FQNEAQ (reference sequence). V lost 1 base, J lost 4 bases, and 3 bases stayed unmatched. CDR3 region: CASSLGQGARETQYF. The CDR3 DNA reads as TGTGCCAGCAGCTTAGGACAGGGGGCGCGAGAGACCCAGTACTTC.